This T cell receptor beta chain was recovered during a study of blood T cell repertoires in COVID-19. Study details: COVID-19 samples, acute and convalescent, were from the United States, Italy and Spain.

In the original processing: Scientists estimated how many nucleated cells there were by amplifying reference gene primers. Sequenced by immunoSEQ multiplex PCR; TCRdb stores in-frame clones only, minus some. V and J calls and clone size come straight from that table; D and trimming were deduced from the DNA. The profile shows approximately 28,000 clones, 85% to 90% of them singletons. Germline lookup yields CDR1 MNHEY and CDR2 SMNVEV (reference sequence). The CDR3 is 15 residues long. V lost 4 bases and J 0 bases, leaving 11 bases between the germline ends. J is TRBJ2-3 and V is TRBV27; a possible D gene is TRBD1 (6 bases). The sequencing sample was made of peripheral blood. The receptor was isolated from a woman in her fifties or sixties with active COVID-19. CDR3 region: CASSYMDRSTDTQYF. The CDR3 DNA reads TGTGCCAGCAGTTACATGGACAGAAGCACAGATACGCAGTATTTT.